Following are 25 T cell receptor beta chains from one sample sequenced in a study of cytomegalovirus exposure and HLA in healthy donors (dated by TCRdb to the late 2010s). The library was made by the immunoSEQ multiplex PCR assay. For the multiplex PCR, a mixture combining 60 forward primers for TCR Vbeta segments and 13 reverse primers for TCR Jbeta segments was used. This immuneACCESS table, as held by TCRdb, lists in-frame sequences with V and J called but not all clones. Of the missing ones, under half trace to an unresolved V gene in checked studies; the others have no known cause. This sample holds 130,000 or so clones; around 70% were observed only once. Jointly, the top ten make up approximately 2.1% of the sample. The sequenced material came from PBMCs. The receptors were sampled from a woman aged 40 to 50 in good health and CMV-seropositive.

The chain joins TRBV2 to TRBJ2-2; possibly TRBD1 for D (5 bases). The germline V gene has CDR1 SNHLY and CDR2 FYNNEI. This CDR3 is 19 amino acids long. With 1 base removed from V and 6 bases from J, the gap between germline ends came to 24 bases. The CDR3 DNA reads as TGTGCCAGCAGTGAAGATGGGTTCGTAGACAGATTAGTCGCCGGGGAGCTGTTTTTT. It yields the protein CASSEDGFVDRLVAGELFF.

The chain has TRBV19 and TRBJ2-3; TRBD2 agrees at 9 bases. This CDR3 comprises 16 residues. Germline V gene lookup returns CDR1 LNHDA and CDR2 SQIVND (reference sequence). Trimming removed 6 bases from V and 9 bases from J; junction bases left unmatched: 16. The CDR3 DNA follows: TGTGCCAGTAGAGACAACCCGGGCCTAGCGGGATCAACGCAGTATTTT. Protein sequence: CASRDNPGLAGSTQYF.

The chain carries TRBV28 and TRBJ1-1; D possibly corresponds to TRBD1 (6 bases). The germline CDR1 and CDR2 sequences are MDHEN and SYDVKM. V lost 5 bases, J lost 3 bases, and 13 bases lay in between. The CDR3 runs to 14 residues. The CDR3 sequence: CASSIRGGHTEAFF. As DNA, the CDR3 is TGTGCCAGCAGTATCCGCGGGGGGCACACTGAAGCTTTCTTT.

The rearrangement links TRBV7-2 to TRBJ1-1, with a tentative D call TRBD1 (6 bases). Germline CDR1 SGHTA, CDR2 FQGNSA. V was pared by 5 bases and J by 0 bases, with 19 bases between. This CDR3 spans 17 amino acids. The CDR3 protein is CASSPRTAGTMNTEAFF. CDR3 nucleotides: TGTGCCAGCAGCCCACGGACAGCGGGAACTATGAACACTGAAGCTTTCTTT.

The J gene is TRBJ2-5, the V gene TRBV5-1; D may be TRBD1 (6 bases). The CDR3 is 14 amino acids. The germline gives CDR1 SGHRS, CDR2 YFSETQ. Deletions cut 5 bases from V and 2 bases from J, with 13 bases between. CDR3 nucleotides: TGCGCCAGCAGTGCAGACAGGAGACAAGAGACCCAGTACTTC. Translated, it gives CASSADRRQETQYF.

This clone was picked up a small number of times. This chain links TRBV4-2 with TRBJ1-3; possibly TRBD1 for D (5 bases). This CDR3 has 15 residues. V was shortened by 3 bases and J by 0 bases, with 9 bases between the two germline ends. CDR1 and CDR2 (germline): LGHNA, YNFKEQ. CDR3 sequence: CASSHSTVSGNTIYF. Written as DNA, the CDR3 is TGTGCCAGCAGCCACTCGACAGTCTCTGGAAACACCATATATTTT.

This clone appeared a few times. This chain uses TRBV2 with TRBJ2-5, with D uncertain. Trimming shortened V by 1 base and J by 2 bases, and 11 bases separated the two germline ends. Germline values: CDR1 SNHLY, CDR2 FYNNEI. The CDR3 is made up of 15 amino acids. In DNA, the CDR3 is TGTGCCAGCAGTGAAGACGGTACAGTTCAAGAGACCCAGTACTTC. Translation gives CASSEDGTVQETQYF.

This chain uses TRBV7-9 with TRBJ2-3; maybe TRBD1 (5 bases). The CDR3 spans 14 residues. Between the trimmed V and J ends, which lost 4 bases and 5 bases, there was a span of 13 bases. Germline V gene sequence: CDR1 SEHNR, CDR2 FQNEAQ (reference sequence). CDR3 DNA sequence: TGTGCCAGCAGCTCAGCCGCTAGGGGAGATACGCAGTATTTT. It is translated as CASSSAARGDTQYF.

This chain uses TRBV7-6 with TRBJ1-2; D unresolved. This CDR3 is 15 amino acids long. V was clipped by 1 base and J by 8 bases, with 17 bases between them. Germline V gives CDR1 SGHVS, CDR2 FNYEAQ. The DNA for the CDR3 is TGTGCCAGCAGCTTAGGGGTGGCAGGCGTAGAAGGCTACACCTTC. Translation: CASSLGVAGVEGYTF.

The chain has TRBV7-9 and TRBJ1-1; D is perhaps TRBD1 (5 bases). V was clipped by 10 bases and J by 4 bases, with 16 bases between them. This CDR3 is built from 13 residues. Germline V lookup: CDR1 SEHNR, CDR2 FQNEAQ (reference sequence). This CDR3 reads CAISRGQGTEAFF. DNA for the CDR3: TGTGCCATAAGTAGGGGCCAGGGCACTGAAGCTTTCTTT.

This chain joins TRBV30 and TRBJ1-1; 7 nucleotides match TRBD1. V was clipped by 5 bases and J by 1 base; unmatched bases: 4. This CDR3 is 13 amino acids long. CDR1 and CDR2 from the germline V gene are GTSNPN and SVGIG (reference sequence). CDR3 region: CAWEDRQNTEAFF. In DNA form, the CDR3 reads TGTGCCTGGGAGGACAGGCAGAACACTGAAGCTTTCTTT. Full variable domain (rest looked up from reference TRBV30 and TRBJ1-1): SQTIHQWPATLVQPVGSPLSLECTVEGTSNPNLYWYRQAAGRGLQLLFYSVGIGQISSEVPQNLSASRPQDRQFILSSKKLLLSDSGFYLCAWEDRQNTEAFFGQGTRLTVV.

This chain joins TRBV7-2 and TRBJ1-2; TRBD1 matches at 8 bases. The germline V gene has CDR1 SGHTA and CDR2 FQGNSA. The V segment lost 4 bases and the J segment 4 bases; nucleotides outside the gene matches: 5. The length of the CDR3 is 14 residues. In nucleotides, the CDR3 is TGTGCCAGCAGCTCATGGACAGGGAGCTATGGCTACACCTTC. Its translation: CASSSWTGSYGYTF.

This rearrangement joins TRBV19 to TRBJ1-5, with D possibly matching TRBD1 (6 bases). V gave up 5 bases and J gave up 3 bases, with 14 bases separating them. CDR3 length: 15 amino acids. Germline CDR1 reads LNHDA; CDR2 reads SQIVND (reference sequence). The CDR3 nucleotides are TGTGCCAGTAGTCACAGGGAAAGGAACAATCAGCCCCAGCATTTT. This translates into CASSHRERNNQPQHF.

There are many counts of this clone. This chain links TRBV2 with TRBJ2-6; unclear D gene. Germline V lookup: CDR1 SNHLY, CDR2 FYNNEI. The CDR3 contains 14 residues. V shed 5 bases and J shed 0 bases, with 5 bases lying between them. DNA of the CDR3: TGTGCCAGCAGTAGTAGCTCTGGGGCCAACGTCCTGACTTTC. It encodes CASSSSSGANVLTF.

The chain has TRBV5-6 and TRBJ2-7; D gene uncertain. Per germline, CDR1 SGHDT and CDR2 YYEEEE. The CDR3 extends over 11 amino acids. V lost 3 bases to trimming and J lost 7 bases, with 8 bases between them. CDR3 in DNA: TGTGCCAGCAGCTACGACTTAGAGCAGTACTTC. Translation gives CASSYDLEQYF. Complete variable domain (other parts from reference TRBV5-6 and TRBJ2-7): DAGVTQSPTHLIKTRGQQVTLRCSPKSGHDTVSWYQQALGQGPQFIFQYYEEEERQRGNFPDRFSGHQFPNYSSELNVNALLLGDSALYLCASSYDLEQYFGPGTRLTVT.

This chain links TRBV2 with TRBJ2-3; D may be TRBD1 (6 bases). From germline, CDR1 is SNHLY and CDR2 FYNNEI. This CDR3 has 14 residues. The V and J ends lost 7 bases and 4 bases respectively, with 15 bases between them. CDR3 bases: TGTGCCAGCAAAGGGACACCTAGGGCAGATACGCAGTATTTT. It codes for CASKGTPRADTQYF.

The V gene is TRBV14, the J gene TRBJ1-2; 9 nucleotides align to TRBD1. V dropped 4 bases and J dropped 6; count of bases not matched to a gene: 9. CDR3 length equals 15 residues. Per germline, CDR1 SGHDN and CDR2 FVKESK. CDR3 loop: CASSPGQGFGNGYTF. DNA for the CDR3: TGTGCCAGCAGCCCGGGACAGGGATTCGGGAATGGCTACACCTTC. The variable domain in full, with the rest retrieved from reference TRBV14 and TRBJ1-2, is EAGVTQFPSHSVIEKGQTVTLRCDPISGHDNLYWYRRVMGKEIKFLLHFVKESKQDESGMPNNRFLAERTGGTYSTLKVQPAELEDSGVYFCASSPGQGFGNGYTFGSGTRLTVV.

This chain uses TRBV30 with TRBJ1-1; TRBD1 matches 10 bases. Germline V lookup: CDR1 GTSNPN, CDR2 SVGIG (reference sequence). The junction had 11 bases not matched to a gene; V was cut back by 6 bases and J by 7 bases. The CDR3 totals 14 residues. The CDR3 protein is CACPGQGKLGEAFF. DNA of the CDR3: TGTGCCTGCCCGGGACAGGGGAAGTTAGGTGAAGCTTTCTTT.

The chain has TRBV7-2 and TRBJ2-2; TRBD2 matches 8 bases. The germline V gene has CDR1 SGHTA and CDR2 FQGNSA. J was trimmed by 4 bases and V by 6 bases; bases with no gene match: 13. There are 17 residues in the CDR3. DNA for the CDR3: TGTGCCAGCAGTCACAATTTAGCGGGGTGGGGCACCGGGGAGCTGTTTTTT. Translating it yields CASSHNLAGWGTGELFF.

V usage is TRBV7-3 and J usage is TRBJ1-3; 8 bases match TRBD1. After removal of 4 bases from V and 8 bases from J, the junction contained 7 bases not matched to a gene. In germline, CDR1 is SGHTA, CDR2 FQGTGA. This CDR3 comprises 14 residues. The CDR3 loop is CASSYTGTGDTIYF. The DNA for the CDR3 is TGTGCCAGCAGCTATACCGGGACAGGAGACACCATATATTTT.

The V and J genes are TRBV18 and TRBJ1-5, with 8 bases matching TRBD1. Losses at the gene ends were 6 bases for V and 7 bases for J; bases not matched to a gene: 8. The CDR3 is made up of 14 amino acids. Germline CDR1 KGHSH, CDR2 LQKENI. The CDR3 DNA is TGTGCCAGCTCCCAGTCGACAGGGGACCAGCCCCAGCATTTT. Translated: CASSQSTGDQPQHF.

The J gene is TRBJ1-1, the V gene TRBV18; D perhaps matches TRBD1 (6 bases). This CDR3 has 13 amino acids. CDR1 and CDR2 from the germline V gene are KGHSH and LQKENI. Trimming cost V 2 bases and J 8 bases, with 12 bases left between them. CDR3: CASSPIHRDEAFF. In DNA, the CDR3 is TGTGCCAGCTCACCAATACACAGGGACGAAGCTTTCTTT.

This clone appeared a single time. The genes are TRBV5-1 and TRBJ1-2, with 9 bases lining up with TRBD1. The CDR3 has 13 residues. The germline V gene has CDR1 SGHRS and CDR2 YFSETQ. J gave up 6 bases and V 1 base, and 1 base lay outside the gene matches. The CDR3, as DNA: TGCGCCAGCAGCTTGACAGGGGGCGATGGCTACACCTTC. Protein sequence: CASSLTGGDGYTF.

This chain connects TRBV6-6 to TRBJ1-3; no clear D. V shed 2 bases and J shed 0 bases, with 8 bases lying between them. Germline V gives CDR1 MNHNY, CDR2 SVGAGI (reference sequence). The CDR3 spans 15 residues. CDR3 residues: CASSYGRDSGNTIYF. The CDR3 coding sequence is TGTGCCAGCAGTTACGGTCGGGACTCTGGAAACACCATATATTTT.

The chain joins TRBV29-1 to TRBJ2-5, with a tentative D call TRBD1 (5 bases). The DNA matches TRBJ2-7 better at its end, which makes the J call doubtful. This CDR3 has 11 amino acids. Germline V lookup: CDR1 SQVTM, CDR2 ANQGSEA. The CDR3 is CSVETGYEQYF. CDR3 coding DNA: TGCAGCGTAGAAACAGGTTACGAGCAGTACTTC.